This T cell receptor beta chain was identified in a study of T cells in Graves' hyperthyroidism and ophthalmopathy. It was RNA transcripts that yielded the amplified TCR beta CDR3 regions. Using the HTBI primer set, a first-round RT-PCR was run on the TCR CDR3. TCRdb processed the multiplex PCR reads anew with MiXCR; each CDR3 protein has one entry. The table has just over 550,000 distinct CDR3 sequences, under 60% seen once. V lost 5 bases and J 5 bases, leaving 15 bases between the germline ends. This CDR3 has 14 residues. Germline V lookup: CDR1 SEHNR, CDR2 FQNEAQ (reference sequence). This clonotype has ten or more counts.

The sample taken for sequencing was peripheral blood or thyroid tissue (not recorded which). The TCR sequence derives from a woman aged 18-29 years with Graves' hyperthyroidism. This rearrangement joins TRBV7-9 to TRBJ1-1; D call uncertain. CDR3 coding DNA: TGTGCCAGCAGCCCCTATTCCACGGGGACTGAAGCTTTCTTT. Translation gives CASSPYSTGTEAFF.